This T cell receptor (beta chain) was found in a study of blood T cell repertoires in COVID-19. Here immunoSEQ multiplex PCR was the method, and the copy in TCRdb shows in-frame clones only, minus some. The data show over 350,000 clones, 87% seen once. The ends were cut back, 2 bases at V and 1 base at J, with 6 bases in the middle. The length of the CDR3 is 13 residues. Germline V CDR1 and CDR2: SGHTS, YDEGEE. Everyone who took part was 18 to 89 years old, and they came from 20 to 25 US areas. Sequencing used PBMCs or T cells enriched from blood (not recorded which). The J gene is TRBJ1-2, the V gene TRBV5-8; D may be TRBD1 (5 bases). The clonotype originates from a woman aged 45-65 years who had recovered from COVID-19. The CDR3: CASSFDSNYGYTF. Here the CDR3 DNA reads TGTGCCAGCAGCTTTGACAGTAACTATGGCTACACCTTC.